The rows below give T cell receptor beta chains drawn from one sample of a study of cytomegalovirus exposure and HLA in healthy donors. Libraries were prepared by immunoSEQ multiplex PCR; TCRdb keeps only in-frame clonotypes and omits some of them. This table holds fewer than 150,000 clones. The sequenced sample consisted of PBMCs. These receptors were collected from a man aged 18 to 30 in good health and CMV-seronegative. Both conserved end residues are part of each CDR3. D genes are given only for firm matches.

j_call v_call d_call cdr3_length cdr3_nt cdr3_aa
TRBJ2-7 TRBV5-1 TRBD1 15 TGCGCCAGCAGCTCACGCCCCGGGACAGGGAACGAGCAGTACTTC CASSSRPGTGNEQYF
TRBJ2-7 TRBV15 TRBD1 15 TGTGCCACCAGCAGGGACAGGGGGCGCGGTTACGAGCAGTACTTC CATSRDRGRGYEQYF
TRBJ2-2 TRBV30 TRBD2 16 TGTGCCTGGAGTGAAGGAGGGAGGGAAGAAGGCGGGGAGCTGTTTTTT CAWSEGGREEGGELFF
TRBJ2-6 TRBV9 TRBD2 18 TGTGCCAGCAGCGTCGGGACTAGCGGTTTCAGTGGGGCCAACGTCCTGACTTTC CASSVGTSGFSGANVLTF
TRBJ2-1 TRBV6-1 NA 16 TGTGCCAGCAGTGGAAGGGGACTCTCCTCCGAGAATGAGCAGTTCTTC CASSGRGLSSENEQFF
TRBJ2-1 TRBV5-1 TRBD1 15 TGCGCCAGCAGCCCGAGACAGGGGGCCTTAAATGAGCAGTTCTTC CASSPRQGALNEQFF
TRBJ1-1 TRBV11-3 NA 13 TGTGCCAGCAGCTTAGACGGAACAGGGGAAGCTTTCTTT CASSLDGTGEAFF
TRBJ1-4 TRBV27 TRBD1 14 TGTGCCAGCAGTTCGGACAGGGGCGGAGGAAAACTGTTTTTT CASSSDRGGGKLFF
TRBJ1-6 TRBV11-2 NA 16 TGTGCCAGCAGCTTCAGGGTTAGCTCCTATAATTCACCCCTCCACTTT CASSFRVSSYNSPLHF
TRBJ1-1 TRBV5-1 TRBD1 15 TGCGCCAGCAGCCGTCGACAGGGGATGAACACTGAAGCTTTCTTT CASSRRQGMNTEAFF
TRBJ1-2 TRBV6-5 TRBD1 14 TGTGCCAGCGGGTTTCCGACAGGGAGCTATGGCTACACCTTC CASGFPTGSYGYTF
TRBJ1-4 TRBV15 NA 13 TGTGCCACCAGCAGGGGACGGGAGGAAAAACTGTTTTTT CATSRGREEKLFF
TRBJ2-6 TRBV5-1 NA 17 TGCGCCAGTGACAAAGGGACATCCGGCTCTGGGGCCAACGTCCTGACTTTC CASDKGTSGSGANVLTF
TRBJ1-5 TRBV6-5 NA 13 TGTGCCAGCAGTAGATTCAGGGGACAGCCCCAGCATTTT CASSRFRGQPQHF
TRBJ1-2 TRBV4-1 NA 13 TGCGCCAGCAGCCAAGTCAACGGCTATGGCTACACCTTC CASSQVNGYGYTF
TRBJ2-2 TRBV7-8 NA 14 TGTGCCAGCAGCGAGGTGGTCTACACCGGGGAGCTGTTTTTT CASSEVVYTGELFF
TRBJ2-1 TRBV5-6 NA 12 TGTGCCAGCAGCGCGGACCGAGGGGAGCAGTTCTTC CASSADRGEQFF
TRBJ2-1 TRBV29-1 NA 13 TGCAGCGTTGAAGTGCAACAGGGCAACGAGCAGTTCTTC CSVEVQQGNEQFF
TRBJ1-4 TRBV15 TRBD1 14 TGTGCCACCAGCAGGACAGGGGGCGGTGAAAAACTGCTTTTT CATSRTGGGEKLLF
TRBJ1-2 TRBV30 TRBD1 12 TGTGCCTGGGGACAGGGAATGAGCGGCTACACCTTC CAWGQGMSGYTF
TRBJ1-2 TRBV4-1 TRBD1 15 TGCGCCAGCAGCCTTAGGGGACAGGGGGCGGATGGCTACACCTTC CASSLRGQGADGYTF
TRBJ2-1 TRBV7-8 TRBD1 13 TGTGCCAGCAGTTTCAGGGGGCCTAATGAGCAGTTCTTC CASSFRGPNEQFF
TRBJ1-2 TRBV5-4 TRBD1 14 TGTGCCAGCAGCCCCGGACAGGGAGATTCGGGCTACACCTTC CASSPGQGDSGYTF
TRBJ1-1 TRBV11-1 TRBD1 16 TGTGCCAGCACCACAACGGACAGGGGGTGGATCACTGAAGCTTTCTTT CASTTTDRGWITEAFF
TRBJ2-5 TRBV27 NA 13 TGTGCCAGCTGGAGGGCCCCAGGGGAGACCCAGTACTTC CASWRAPGETQYF
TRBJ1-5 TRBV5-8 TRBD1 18 TGTGCCAGCAGCCTGGGACAGGGTCGTCCTTATAGCAATCAGCCCCAGCATTTT CASSLGQGRPYSNQPQHF
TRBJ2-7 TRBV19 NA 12 TGTGCCAGTAGTCCGGGGAGCTACGAGCAGTACTTC CASSPGSYEQYF
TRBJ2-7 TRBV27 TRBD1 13 TGTGCCAGCAGTTCGGGACAGTTCTACGAGCAGTACTTC CASSSGQFYEQYF
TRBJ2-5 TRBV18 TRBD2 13 TGTGCCAGCTCACAGGGACTAGCGAAGACCCAGTACTTC CASSQGLAKTQYF
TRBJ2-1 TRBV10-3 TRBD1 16 TGTGCCATCAGTGAGTCGGGACAGGGCTCCTACAATGAGCAGTTCTTC CAISESGQGSYNEQFF
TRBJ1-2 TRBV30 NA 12 TGTGCCTGGACCGAAGGAGCCTATGGCTACACCTTC CAWTEGAYGYTF
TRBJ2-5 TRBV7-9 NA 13 TGTGCCAGCAGCGGCACTGATTCCCGGAGCCAGTACTTC CASSGTDSRSQYF
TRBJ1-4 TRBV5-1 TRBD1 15 TGCGCCAGCAGCTTAACCGGGACAGGGGATGAAAAACTGTTTTTT CASSLTGTGDEKLFF
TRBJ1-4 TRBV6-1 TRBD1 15 TGTGCCAGCAGGGGACAGGGGGTTACTAATGAAAAACTGTTTTTT CASRGQGVTNEKLFF
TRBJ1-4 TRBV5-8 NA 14 TGTGCCAGCAGCTTTGGTACAGGGAATGAAAAACTGTTTTTT CASSFGTGNEKLFF
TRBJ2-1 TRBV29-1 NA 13 TGCAGCGTTGATAGCGGCATAGGCAATGAGCAGTTCTTC CSVDSGIGNEQFF
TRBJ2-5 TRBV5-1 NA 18 TGCGCCAGCAGCCTACCCACCTACAGAGACATGTACCAAGAGACCCAGTACTTC CASSLPTYRDMYQETQYF
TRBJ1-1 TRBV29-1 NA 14 TGCAGCGTAAGGAAGGACAGCAGGCTGGGTGAAGCTTTCTTT CSVRKDSRLGEAFF
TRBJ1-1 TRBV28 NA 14 TGTGCCAGCAGCGAACAGGGTAGGGACACTGAAGCTTTCTTT CASSEQGRDTEAFF
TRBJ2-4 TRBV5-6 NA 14 TGTGCCAGCAGCTTTCAGGGTATTAAAAACATTCAGTACTTC CASSFQGIKNIQYF
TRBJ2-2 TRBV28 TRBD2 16 TGTGCCAGCATAACCCAGCGGGAGGGCCGATCCGGGGAGCTGTTTTTT CASITQREGRSGELFF
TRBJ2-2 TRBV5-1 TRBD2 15 TGCGCCACTATCCTACTAGCGGGAGGAACCGGGGAGCTGTTTTTT CATILLAGGTGELFF
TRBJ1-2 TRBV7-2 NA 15 TGTGCCAGCAGCTTTTCGTGGCGGGACGAAAGAACCTACACCTTC CASSFSWRDERTYTF
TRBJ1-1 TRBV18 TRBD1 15 TGTGCCAGCTCACCTACGGGACAGATGAACACTGAAGCTTTCTTT CASSPTGQMNTEAFF
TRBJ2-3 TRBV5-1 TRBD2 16 TGCGCCAGCAGCTTGGCCGGGACTAGCGGGGGAGATACGCAGTATTTT CASSLAGTSGGDTQYF
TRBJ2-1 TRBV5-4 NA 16 TGTGCCAGCAGCTTGGGCAGCGCTGGATCCTACAATGAGCAGTTCTTC CASSLGSAGSYNEQFF
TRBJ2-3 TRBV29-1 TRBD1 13 TGCAGCGTGCCGACAGGGGAAACGGGTACGCAGTATTTT CSVPTGETGTQYF
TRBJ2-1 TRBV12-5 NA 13 TGTGCTAGTGCCCCGCTAGCGTACAATGAGCAGTTCTTC CASAPLAYNEQFF